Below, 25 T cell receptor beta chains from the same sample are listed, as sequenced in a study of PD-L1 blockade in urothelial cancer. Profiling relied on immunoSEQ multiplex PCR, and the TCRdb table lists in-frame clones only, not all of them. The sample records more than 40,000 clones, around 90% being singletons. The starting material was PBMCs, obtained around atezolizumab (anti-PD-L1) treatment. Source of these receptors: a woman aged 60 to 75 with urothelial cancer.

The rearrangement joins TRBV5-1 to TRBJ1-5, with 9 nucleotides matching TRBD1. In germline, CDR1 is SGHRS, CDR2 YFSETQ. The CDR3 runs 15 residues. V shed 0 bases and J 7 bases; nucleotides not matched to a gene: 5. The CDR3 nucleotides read TGCGCCAGCAGCTTGGAAGGGACAGGGAGCCAGCCCCAGCATTTT. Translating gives CASSLEGTGSQPQHF.

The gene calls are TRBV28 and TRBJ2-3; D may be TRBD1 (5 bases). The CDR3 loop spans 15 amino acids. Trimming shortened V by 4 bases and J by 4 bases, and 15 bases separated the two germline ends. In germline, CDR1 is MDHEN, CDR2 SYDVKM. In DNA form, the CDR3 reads TGTGCCAGCAGTTGGGGTTCCAGGGCCTCAGATACGCAGTATTTT. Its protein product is CASSWGSRASDTQYF.

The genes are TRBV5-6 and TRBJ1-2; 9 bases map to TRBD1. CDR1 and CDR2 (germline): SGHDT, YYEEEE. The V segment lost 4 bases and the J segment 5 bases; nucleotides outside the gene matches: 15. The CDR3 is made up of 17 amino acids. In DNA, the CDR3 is TGTGCCAGCAGCCATCCTCCTCCGACAGGGGGAAGATATGGCTACACCTTC. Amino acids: CASSHPPPTGGRYGYTF.

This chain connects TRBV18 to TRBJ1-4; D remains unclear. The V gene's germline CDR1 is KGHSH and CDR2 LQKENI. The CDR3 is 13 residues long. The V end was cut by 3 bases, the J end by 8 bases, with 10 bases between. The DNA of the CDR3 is TGTGCCAGCTCACCGTCAGCGTGGGAAAAACTGTTTTTT. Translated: CASSPSAWEKLFF.

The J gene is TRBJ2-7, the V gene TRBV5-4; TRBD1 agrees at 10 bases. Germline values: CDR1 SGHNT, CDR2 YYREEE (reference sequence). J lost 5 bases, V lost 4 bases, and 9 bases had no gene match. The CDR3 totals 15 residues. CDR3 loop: CASSHGTGERHEQYF. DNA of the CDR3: TGTGCCAGCAGCCACGGGACAGGGGAAAGGCACGAGCAGTACTTC.

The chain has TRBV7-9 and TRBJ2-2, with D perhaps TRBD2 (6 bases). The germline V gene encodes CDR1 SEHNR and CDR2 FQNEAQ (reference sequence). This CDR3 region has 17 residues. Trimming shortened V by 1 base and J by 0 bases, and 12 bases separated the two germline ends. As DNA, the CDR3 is TGTGCCAGCAGCTTAGTTGGGCGGGGTACGAACACCGGGGAGCTGTTTTTT. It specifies CASSLVGRGTNTGELFF.

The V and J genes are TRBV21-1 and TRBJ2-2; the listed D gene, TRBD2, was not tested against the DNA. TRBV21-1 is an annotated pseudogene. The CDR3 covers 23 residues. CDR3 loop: CASSKGGLGQRTSGSPRTGELFF. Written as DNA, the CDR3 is TGTGCCAGCAGCAAAGGCGGCCTGGGACAGAGGACTAGCGGGAGTCCGCGCACCGGGGAGCTGTTTTTT.

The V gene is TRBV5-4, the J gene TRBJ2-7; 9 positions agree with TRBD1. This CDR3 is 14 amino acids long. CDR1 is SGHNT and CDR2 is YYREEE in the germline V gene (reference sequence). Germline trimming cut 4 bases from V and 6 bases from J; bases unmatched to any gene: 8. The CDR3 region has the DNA TGTGCCAGCAGCATCGGGACAGGGACCGGCGAGCAGTACTTC. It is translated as CASSIGTGTGEQYF.

CDR3 protein: CASSIGQVNTGELFF. Written as DNA, the CDR3 is TGCGCCAGCAGCATCGGACAGGTGAACACCGGGGAGCTGTTTTTT. V is TRBV5-1 and J is TRBJ2-2, with 7 bases that match TRBD1. Germline V lookup: CDR1 SGHRS, CDR2 YFSETQ. The ends lost 4 bases at V and 1 base at J; junction bases unmatched: 4. The CDR3 has 15 residues.

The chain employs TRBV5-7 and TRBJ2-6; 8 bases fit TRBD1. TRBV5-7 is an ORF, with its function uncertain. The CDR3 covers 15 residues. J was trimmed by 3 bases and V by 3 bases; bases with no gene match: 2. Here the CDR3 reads CASSCRGLGANVLTF. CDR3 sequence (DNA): TGTGCCAGCAGCTGCAGGGGGCTTGGGGCCAACGTCCTGACTTTC.

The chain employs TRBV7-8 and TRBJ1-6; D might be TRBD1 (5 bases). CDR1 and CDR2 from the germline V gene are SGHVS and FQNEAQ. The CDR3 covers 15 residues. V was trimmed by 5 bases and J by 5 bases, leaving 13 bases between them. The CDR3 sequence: CASSPAWGDNSPLHF. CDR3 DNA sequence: TGTGCCAGCAGCCCCGCTTGGGGCGATAATTCACCCCTCCACTTT.

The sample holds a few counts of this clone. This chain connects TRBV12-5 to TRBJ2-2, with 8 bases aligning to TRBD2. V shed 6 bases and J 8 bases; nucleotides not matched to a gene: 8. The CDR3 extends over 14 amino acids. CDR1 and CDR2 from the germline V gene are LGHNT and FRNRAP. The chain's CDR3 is CASGPGTSSGELFF. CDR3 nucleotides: TGTGCTAGTGGGCCCGGGACTAGTAGTGGGGAGCTGTTTTTT.

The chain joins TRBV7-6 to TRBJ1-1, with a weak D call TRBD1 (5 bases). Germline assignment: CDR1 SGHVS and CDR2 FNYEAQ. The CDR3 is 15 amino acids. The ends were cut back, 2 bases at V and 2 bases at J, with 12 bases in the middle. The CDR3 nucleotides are TGTGCCAGCAGCTTATTAAGACAGACCAACACTGAAGCTTTCTTT. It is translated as CASSLLRQTNTEAFF.

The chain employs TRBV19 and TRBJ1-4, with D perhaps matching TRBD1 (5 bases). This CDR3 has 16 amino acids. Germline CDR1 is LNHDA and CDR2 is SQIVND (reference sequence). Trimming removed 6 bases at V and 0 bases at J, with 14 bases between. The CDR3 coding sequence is TGTGCCAGTAGGGGCAGGGTCTTTGCAACTAATGAAAAACTGTTTTTT. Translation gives CASRGRVFATNEKLFF.

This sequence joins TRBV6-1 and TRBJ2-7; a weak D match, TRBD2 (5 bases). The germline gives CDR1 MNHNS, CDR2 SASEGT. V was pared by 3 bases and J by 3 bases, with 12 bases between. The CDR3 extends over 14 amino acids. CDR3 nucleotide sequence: TGTGCCAGCAGTGAGGGTGGAGGCCTCTACGAGCAGTACTTC. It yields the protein CASSEGGGLYEQYF.

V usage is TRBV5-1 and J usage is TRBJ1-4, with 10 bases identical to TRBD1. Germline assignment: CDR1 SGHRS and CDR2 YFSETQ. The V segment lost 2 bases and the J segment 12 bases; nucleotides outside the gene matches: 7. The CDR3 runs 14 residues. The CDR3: CASSFGTGAPELFF. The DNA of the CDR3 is TGCGCCAGCAGCTTTGGGACAGGGGCCCCGGAACTGTTTTTT.

As DNA, the CDR3 is TGTGCCAGCAGTTCCAAGGTGGCGGGAGAACAGTACTTC. Translating gives CASSSKVAGEQYF. The J gene is TRBJ2-7, the V gene TRBV7-8; 7 bases match TRBD2. Trimming took 6 bases from V and 10 from J; bases not matched to a gene: 12. The CDR3 totals 13 residues. The germline CDR1 and CDR2 sequences are SGHVS and FQNEAQ.

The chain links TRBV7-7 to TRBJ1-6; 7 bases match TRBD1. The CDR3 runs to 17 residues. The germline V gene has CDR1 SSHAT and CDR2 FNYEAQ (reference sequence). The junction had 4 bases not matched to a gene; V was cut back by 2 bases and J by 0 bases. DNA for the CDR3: TGTGCCAGCAGCTTACCGACAGGGAGCTCCTATAATTCACCCCTCCACTTT. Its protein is CASSLPTGSSYNSPLHF.

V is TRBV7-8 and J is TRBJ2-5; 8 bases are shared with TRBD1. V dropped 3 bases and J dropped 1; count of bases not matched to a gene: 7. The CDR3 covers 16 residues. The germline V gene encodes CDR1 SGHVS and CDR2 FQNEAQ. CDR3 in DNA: TGTGCCAGCAGCTTTATAGGGGGACAGGCCCAAGAGACCCAGTACTTC. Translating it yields CASSFIGGQAQETQYF.

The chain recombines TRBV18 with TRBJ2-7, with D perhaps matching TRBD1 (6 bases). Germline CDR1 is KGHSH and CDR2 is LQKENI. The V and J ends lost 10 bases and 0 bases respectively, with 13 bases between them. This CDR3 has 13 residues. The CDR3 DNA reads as TGTGCCACAAACAACAGGGACTCCTACGAGCAGTACTTC. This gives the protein CATNNRDSYEQYF. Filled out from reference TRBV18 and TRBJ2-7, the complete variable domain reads NAGVMQNPRHLVRRRGQEARLRCSPMKGHSHVYWYRQLPEEGLKFMVYLQKENIIDESGMPKERFSAEFPKEGPSILRIQQVVRGDSAAYFCATNNRDSYEQYFGPGTRLTVT.

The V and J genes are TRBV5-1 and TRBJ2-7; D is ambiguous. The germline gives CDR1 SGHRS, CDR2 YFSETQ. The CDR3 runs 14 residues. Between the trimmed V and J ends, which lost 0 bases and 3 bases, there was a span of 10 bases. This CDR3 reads CASSLGARNYEQYF. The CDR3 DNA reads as TGCGCCAGCAGCTTGGGGGCCCGAAACTACGAGCAGTACTTC.

CDR3 amino acids: CASSTGSPGTDTQYF. CDR3 DNA: TGCGCCAGCAGCACAGGAAGTCCGGGCACAGATACGCAGTATTTT. The J gene is TRBJ2-3, the V gene TRBV5-1, with a possible D match to TRBD1 (5 bases). The germline V and J ends were trimmed by 4 bases and 1 base, with 13 bases remaining between them. Germline V gene sequence: CDR1 SGHRS, CDR2 YFSETQ. The CDR3 extends over 15 amino acids.

The DNA for the CDR3 is TGTGCCAGCAGTACTCGCCCGGGAGGGGGCAACGCTCACTACGAGCAGTACTTC. Its translation is CASSTRPGGGNAHYEQYF. The chain carries TRBV28 and TRBJ2-7; tentatively, D is TRBD2 (8 bases). Deletions cut 5 bases from V and 3 bases from J, with 26 bases between. Germline V gene data show CDR1 as MDHEN and CDR2 as SYDVKM. This CDR3 is built from 18 residues.

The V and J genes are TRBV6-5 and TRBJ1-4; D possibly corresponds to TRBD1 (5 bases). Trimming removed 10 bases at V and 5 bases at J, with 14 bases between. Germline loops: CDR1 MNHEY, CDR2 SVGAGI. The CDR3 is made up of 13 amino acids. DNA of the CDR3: TGTGCCAACCAAGTCAGGGCAAATGAAAAACTGTTTTTT. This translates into CANQVRANEKLFF.

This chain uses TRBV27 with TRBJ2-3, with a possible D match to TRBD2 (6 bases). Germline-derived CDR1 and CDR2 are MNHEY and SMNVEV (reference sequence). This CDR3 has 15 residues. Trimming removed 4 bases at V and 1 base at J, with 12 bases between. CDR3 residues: CASSSPGLGTDTQYF. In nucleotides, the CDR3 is TGTGCCAGCAGTTCTCCGGGACTGGGCACAGATACGCAGTATTTT.